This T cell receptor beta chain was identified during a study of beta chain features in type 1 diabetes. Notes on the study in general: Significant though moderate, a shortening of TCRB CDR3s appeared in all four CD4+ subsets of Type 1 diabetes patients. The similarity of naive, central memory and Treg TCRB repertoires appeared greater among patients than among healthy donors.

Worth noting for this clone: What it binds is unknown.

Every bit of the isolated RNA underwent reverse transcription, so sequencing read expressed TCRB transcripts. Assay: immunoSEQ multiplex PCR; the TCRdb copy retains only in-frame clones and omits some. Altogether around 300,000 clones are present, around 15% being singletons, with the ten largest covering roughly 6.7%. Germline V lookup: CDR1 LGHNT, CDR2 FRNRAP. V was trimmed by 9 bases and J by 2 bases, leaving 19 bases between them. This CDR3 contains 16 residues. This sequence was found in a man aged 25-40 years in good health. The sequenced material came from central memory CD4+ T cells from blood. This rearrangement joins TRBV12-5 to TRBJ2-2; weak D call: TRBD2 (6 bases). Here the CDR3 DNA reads TGTGCTAGCACCCGGACAATCGGGACTAACACCGGGGAGCTGTTTTTT. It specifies CASTRTIGTNTGELFF.